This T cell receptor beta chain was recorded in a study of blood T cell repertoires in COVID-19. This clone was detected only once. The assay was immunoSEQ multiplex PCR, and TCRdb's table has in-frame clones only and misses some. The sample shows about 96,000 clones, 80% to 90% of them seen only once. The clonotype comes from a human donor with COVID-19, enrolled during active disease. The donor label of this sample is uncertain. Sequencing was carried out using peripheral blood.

CDR3 nucleotides: TGTGCCAGCAGCTTCGTGGGACAGGGGGTATCCTACGAGCAGTACTTC. Translating it yields CASSFVGQGVSYEQYF. The rearrangement uses TRBV5-4 and TRBJ2-7; 11 positions match TRBD1. Trimming removed 2 bases from V and 1 base from J; junction bases left unmatched: 5. The CDR3 consists of 16 residues. Looked up from germline, CDR1 is SGHNT and CDR2 is YYREEE (reference sequence).